This entry features one T cell receptor beta chain sequence. Antigen specificity is unknown. The sample comes from a study of CD8+ T cells in alopecia areata. Whole-study context: Tofacitinib administration persisted for 6 to 18 months, succeeded by 6 months off drug. Overall study results and limits: Administration of tofacitinib significantly diminished scalp clonality and expanded CD8+ clones within the top 100.

The CDR3 has 15 residues. The germline V gene encodes CDR1 LGHNA and CDR2 YSLEER. The V end lost 0 bases, the J end lost 2 bases, and 5 bases lay between the germline ends. Treatment meaning: oral pan-JAK inhibitor, 5-10 mg twice daily. The study team obtained lesional scalp punch biopsies and peripheral blood from alopecia areata patients. TCR sequencing used cDNA made by reverse transcription of extracted RNA. This table comes from immunoSEQ multiplex PCR, and its TCRdb copy is limited to in-frame clones, with some not included. The sample shows fewer than 110,000 clones, just under 60% of them seen only once.

Sequenced here: CD8+ T cells sorted from blood, sampled around week 55, from a patient treated with tofacitinib. This TCR derives from a human donor with alopecia areata. This chain uses TRBV4-3 with TRBJ2-6; tentative D call: TRBD2 (5 bases). The CDR3, as DNA: TGCGCCAGCAGCCAAGAGGAGGCTGGGGCCAACGTCCTGACTTTC. It yields the protein CASSQEEAGANVLTF.